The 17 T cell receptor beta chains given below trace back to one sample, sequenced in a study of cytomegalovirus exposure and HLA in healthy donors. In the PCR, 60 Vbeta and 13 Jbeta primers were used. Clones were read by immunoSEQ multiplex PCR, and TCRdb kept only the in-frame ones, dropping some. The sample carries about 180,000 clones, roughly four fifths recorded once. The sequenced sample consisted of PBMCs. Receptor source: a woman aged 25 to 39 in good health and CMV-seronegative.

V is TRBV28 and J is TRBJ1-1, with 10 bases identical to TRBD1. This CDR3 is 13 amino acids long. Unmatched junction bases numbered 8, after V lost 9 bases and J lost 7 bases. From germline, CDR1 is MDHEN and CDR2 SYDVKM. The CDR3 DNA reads TGTGCCAGTGGGACAGGGGTTAACTTTGAAGCTTTCTTT. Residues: CASGTGVNFEAFF. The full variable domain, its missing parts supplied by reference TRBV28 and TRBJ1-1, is DVKVTQSSRYLVKRTGEKVFLECVQDMDHENMFWYRQDPGLGLRLIYFSYDVKMKEKGDIPEGYSVSREKKERFSLILESASTNQTSMYLCASGTGVNFEAFFGQGTRLTVV.

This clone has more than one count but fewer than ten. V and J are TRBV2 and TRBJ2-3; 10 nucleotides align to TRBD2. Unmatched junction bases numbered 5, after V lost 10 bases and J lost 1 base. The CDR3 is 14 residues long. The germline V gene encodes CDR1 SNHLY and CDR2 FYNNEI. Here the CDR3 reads CATQTSGGTDTQYF. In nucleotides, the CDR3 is TGTGCCACCCAAACTAGCGGGGGCACAGATACGCAGTATTTT.

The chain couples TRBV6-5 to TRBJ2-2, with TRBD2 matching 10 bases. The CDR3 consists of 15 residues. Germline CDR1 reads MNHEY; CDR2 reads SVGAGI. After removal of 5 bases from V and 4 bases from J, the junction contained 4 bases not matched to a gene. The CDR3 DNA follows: TGTGCCAGCAGTCGTCTAGCGGGAGTCACCGGGGAGCTGTTTTTT. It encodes CASSRLAGVTGELFF.

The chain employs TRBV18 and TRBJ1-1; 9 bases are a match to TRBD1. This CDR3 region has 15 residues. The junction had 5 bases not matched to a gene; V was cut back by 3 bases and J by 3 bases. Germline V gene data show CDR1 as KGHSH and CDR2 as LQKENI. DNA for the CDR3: TGTGCCAGCTCACCGCTACAGGGGGCCGACACTGAAGCTTTCTTT. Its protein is CASSPLQGADTEAFF.

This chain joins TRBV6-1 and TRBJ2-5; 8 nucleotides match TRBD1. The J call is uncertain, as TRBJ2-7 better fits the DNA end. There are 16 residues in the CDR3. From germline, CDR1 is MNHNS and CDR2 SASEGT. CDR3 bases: TGTGCCAGCAGTGACCTAGGACAGGGTGGGTCCTACGAGCAGTACTTC. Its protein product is CASSDLGQGGSYEQYF.

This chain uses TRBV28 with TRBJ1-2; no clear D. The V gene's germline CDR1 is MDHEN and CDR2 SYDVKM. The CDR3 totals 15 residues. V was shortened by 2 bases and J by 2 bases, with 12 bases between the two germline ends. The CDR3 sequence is CASSLVVGTNYGYTF. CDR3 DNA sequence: TGTGCCAGCAGTTTAGTTGTGGGCACCAACTATGGCTACACCTTC.

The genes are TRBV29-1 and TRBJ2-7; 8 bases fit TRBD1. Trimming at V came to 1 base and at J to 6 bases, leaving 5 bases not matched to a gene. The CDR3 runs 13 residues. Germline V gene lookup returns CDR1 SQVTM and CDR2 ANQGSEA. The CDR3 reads CSVEVGQGGEQYF. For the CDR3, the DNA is TGCAGCGTTGAAGTAGGACAGGGTGGCGAGCAGTACTTC.

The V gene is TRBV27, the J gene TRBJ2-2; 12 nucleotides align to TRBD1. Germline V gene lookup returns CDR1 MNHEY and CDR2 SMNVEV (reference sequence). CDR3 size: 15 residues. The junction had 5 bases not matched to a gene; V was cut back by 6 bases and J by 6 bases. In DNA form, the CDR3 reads TGTGCCAGCAGCGGGGACAGGGGGCCGGCCGGGGAGCTGTTTTTT. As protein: CASSGDRGPAGELFF.

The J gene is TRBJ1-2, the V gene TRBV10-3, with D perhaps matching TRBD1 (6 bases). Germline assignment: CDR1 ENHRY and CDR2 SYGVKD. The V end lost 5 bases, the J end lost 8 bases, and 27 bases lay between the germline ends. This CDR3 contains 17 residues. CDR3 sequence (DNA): TGTGCCATCAGTAACATAGACAGGATTTTCGTCGAGAGGGGCTACACCTTC. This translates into CAISNIDRIFVERGYTF.

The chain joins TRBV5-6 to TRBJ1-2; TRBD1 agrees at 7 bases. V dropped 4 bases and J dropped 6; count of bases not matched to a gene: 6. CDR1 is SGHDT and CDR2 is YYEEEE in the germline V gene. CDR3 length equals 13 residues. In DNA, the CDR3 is TGTGCCAGCAGCGAAACCAGGGGGGATGGCTACACCTTC. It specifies CASSETRGDGYTF.

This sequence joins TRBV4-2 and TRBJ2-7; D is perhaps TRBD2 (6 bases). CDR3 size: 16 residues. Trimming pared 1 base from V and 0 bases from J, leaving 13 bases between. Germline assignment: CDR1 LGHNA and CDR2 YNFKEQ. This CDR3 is CASSQGSLAGSYEQYF. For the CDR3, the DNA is TGTGCCAGCAGCCAAGGATCACTAGCAGGCTCCTACGAGCAGTACTTC.

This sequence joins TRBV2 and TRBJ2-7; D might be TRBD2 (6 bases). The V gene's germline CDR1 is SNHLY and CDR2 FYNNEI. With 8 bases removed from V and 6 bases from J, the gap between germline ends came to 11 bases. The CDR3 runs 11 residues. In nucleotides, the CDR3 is TGTGCCAGCCAGACTAGTTCCGAGCAGTACTTC. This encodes CASQTSSEQYF.

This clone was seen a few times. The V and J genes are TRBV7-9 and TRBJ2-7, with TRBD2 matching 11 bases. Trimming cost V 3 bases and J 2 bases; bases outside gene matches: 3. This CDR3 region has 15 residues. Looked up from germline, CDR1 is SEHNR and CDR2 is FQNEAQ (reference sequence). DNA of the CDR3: TGTGCCAGCAGCTTGGCTAGCGGGAGGCCCTACGAGCAGTACTTC. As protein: CASSLASGRPYEQYF.

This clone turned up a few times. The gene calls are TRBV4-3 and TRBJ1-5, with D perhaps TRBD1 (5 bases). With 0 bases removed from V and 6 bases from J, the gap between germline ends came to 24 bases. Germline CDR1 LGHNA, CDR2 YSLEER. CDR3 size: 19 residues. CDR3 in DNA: TGCGCCAGCAGCCAAGATCCCTTGCGAGGCAGGGCTCTAAGTCAGCCCCAGCATTTT. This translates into CASSQDPLRGRALSQPQHF.

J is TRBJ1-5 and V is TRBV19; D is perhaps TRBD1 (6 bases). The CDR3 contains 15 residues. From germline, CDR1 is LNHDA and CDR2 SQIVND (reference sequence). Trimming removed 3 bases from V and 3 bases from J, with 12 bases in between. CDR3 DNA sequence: TGTGCCAGTAGTATTTCCGGACAGAACAATCAGCCCCAGCATTTT. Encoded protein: CASSISGQNNQPQHF. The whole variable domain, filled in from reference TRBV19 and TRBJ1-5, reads DGGITQSPKYLFRKEGQNVTLSCEQNLNHDAMYWYRQDPGQGLRLIYYSQIVNDFQKGDIAEGYSVSREKKESFPLTVTSAQKNPTAFYLCASSISGQNNQPQHFGDGTRLSIL.

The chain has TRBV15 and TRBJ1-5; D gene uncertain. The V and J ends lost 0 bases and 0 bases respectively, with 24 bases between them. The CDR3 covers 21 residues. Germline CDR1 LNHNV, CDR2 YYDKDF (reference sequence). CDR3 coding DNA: TGTGCCACCAGCAGAGATGGGCCTGATGGCCCGGACTCTTATAGCAATCAGCCCCAGCATTTT. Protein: CATSRDGPDGPDSYSNQPQHF.

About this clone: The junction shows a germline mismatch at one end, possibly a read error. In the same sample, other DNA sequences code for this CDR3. The CDR3 sequence: CASSTRQGVNSPLHF. In DNA form, the CDR3 reads TGCGCCAGCAGCACCCGACAGGGCGTTAATTCACCCCTCCACTTT. The rearrangement uses TRBV7-8 and TRBJ1-6; 7 nucleotides agree with TRBD1. Germline V gene data show CDR1 as SGHVS and CDR2 as FQNEAQ. The CDR3 runs 15 residues. The full variable domain, its missing parts supplied by reference TRBV7-8 and TRBJ1-6, is GAGVSQSPRYKVAKRGQDVALRCDPISGHVSLFWYQQALGQGPEFLTYFQNEAQLDKSGLPSDRFFAERPEGSVSTLKIQRTQQEDSAVYLCASSTRQGVNSPLHFGNGTRLTVT.